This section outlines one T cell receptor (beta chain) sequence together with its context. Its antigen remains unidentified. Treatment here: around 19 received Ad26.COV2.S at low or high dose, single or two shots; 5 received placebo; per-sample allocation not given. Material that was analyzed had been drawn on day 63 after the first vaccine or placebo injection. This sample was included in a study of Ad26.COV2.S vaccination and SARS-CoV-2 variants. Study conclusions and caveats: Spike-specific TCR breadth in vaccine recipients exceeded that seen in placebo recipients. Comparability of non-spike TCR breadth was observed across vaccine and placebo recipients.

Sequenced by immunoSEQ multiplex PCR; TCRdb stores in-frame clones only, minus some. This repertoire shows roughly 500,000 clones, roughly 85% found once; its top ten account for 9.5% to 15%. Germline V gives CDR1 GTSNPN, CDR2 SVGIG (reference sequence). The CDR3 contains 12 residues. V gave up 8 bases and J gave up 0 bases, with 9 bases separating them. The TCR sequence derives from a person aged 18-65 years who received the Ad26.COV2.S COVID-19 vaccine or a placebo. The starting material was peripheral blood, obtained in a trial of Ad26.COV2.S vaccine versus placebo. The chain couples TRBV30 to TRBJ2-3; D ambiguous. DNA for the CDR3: TGTGCCCTAAAGGGTAGCACAGATACGCAGTATTTT. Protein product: CALKGSTDTQYF.